Sequencing of this TCR beta chain was carried out in a study of blood T cells in healthy people across ages. The germline V gene has CDR1 SNHLY and CDR2 FYNNEI. The CDR3 length is 14 residues. V lost 7 bases, J lost 4 bases, and 14 bases lay in between. Through a sample-barcoded 5' primer and a J-beta primer mix, a second PCR was run for roughly 6 to 11 cycles. TCRdb independently ran MiXCR on the 5' RACE reads; one entry per CDR3 protein. There are approximately 770,000 distinct CDR3 sequences in the sample; 58% occur only once, and about 20% lies in the top ten. This clonotype was counted only a few times.

The sample taken for sequencing was blood. This receptor was taken from a man aged 25-40 years in good health. The chain is built from TRBV2 and TRBJ2-1; weak D call: TRBD2 (6 bases). The CDR3 DNA is TGTGCCAGCATAGAACTAGCTGGATACAATGAGCAGTTCTTC. It is translated as CASIELAGYNEQFF.